This T cell receptor beta chain was sequenced for a study of cytomegalovirus exposure and HLA in healthy donors (dated 2017 in TCRdb). For context, the study as a whole: In an earlier analysis of under 600 of the donors, around 290 Gb of sequence data and 100 million or so unique TCR beta sequences from 150 million to 200 million T cells were reported. In an earlier analysis of roughly 540 of the donors, high-throughput TCR beta sequencing was used to judge whether each TCR beta V gene segment behaved as functional or pseudogenic. Rather than using new phenotypic data, the later analysis identified candidate immune exposures from TCR beta sequences and from how often those sequences occurred across donors. To study patterns of TCR occurrence, a later analysis re-analyzed previously published TCR beta repertoires from more than 550 donors and added high-resolution HLA genotyping. Five DR-DQ haplotypes were treated as single units for association and clustering because of strong linkage in the cohort. All discovery cohort repertoires had been generated using a single sequencing platform. Among the roughly 400 genotyped donors, approximately 77% belonged to the genetic ancestry cluster associated with self-reported Caucasian donors. Genome-wide SNP genotypes for about 55% of the roughly 670 donors were used in a later genetic analysis, which treated that subset as a discovery cohort. The T cell repertoires of 666 subjects were profiled by immunosequencing and related to cytomegalovirus serostatus. The study aimed to test whether signatures of past pathogen exposure could be identified by cataloging public T cell receptors. Donor age, sex, ethnicity and CMV serostatus were compiled together with the repertoire data. About 310 gigabases of sequencing data and approximately 84 million unique TCR sequences were included in an early release covering under 650 HLA-typed donors. To predict cytomegalovirus infection status, the study brought together high-throughput TCR immunosequencing, statistical association of individual TCRs with disease status, and machine learning. Typing coverage varied by locus: about 620-640 donors for A, B, C, DRB1 and DQB1; under 550 for DQA1; approximately 610 for DPA1; roughly 450 for DPB1. Across around 400 genotyped donors of the cohort, an average of roughly 200,000 unique TCR beta nucleotide sequences per donor were sequenced, and roughly a sixth of those sequences were non-productive. Along with the approximately 700-subject first cohort, a separate validation cohort of over 90 different subjects was used. Class I and class II HLA loci were covered by the typing at four-digit resolution. What the work shows at the level of the full study, not this receptor alone: In a later analysis, HLA-associated TCR beta chains showed more clonal expansion and lower generation probabilities than non-associated chains that were equally common. In a later analysis, several top co-occurrence clusters were reported to appear linked to parvovirus B19, influenza, CMV and Epstein-Barr virus. A cluster of highly shared sequence variants was judged likely to be a technical artifact of the sequencing pipeline. Because counts were too low, roughly 16 rarely observed V segments, including chromosome 9 orphons, were excluded from the earlier analysis of several hundred of the donors. Immune exposure information for the cohort was limited to CMV serostatus. A further reported finding was that TCR beta sequences accurately predicted the HLA-A and HLA-B alleles for most subjects in the first cohort. When HLA alleles, especially DR and DQ, strongly co-occurred, attributing TCR associations to individual alleles was difficult. In both the original and validation cohorts, the classifier was reported to diagnose cytomegalovirus status with high specificity and sensitivity. In a later analysis, 16,951 TCR beta sequences were associated with specific HLA alleles at a false discovery rate of 0.05. In vitro tests confirmed that a few of the cytomegalovirus-associated TCR beta chains recognize cytomegalovirus antigens. The presence/absence analyses assumed that sequencing depth was roughly uniform across donors, and that assumption may not be true. A later analysis found that TCR association rates varied across HLA loci, with DRB1 alleles showing the most associated TCRs and HLA-C alleles the fewest. Because HLA typing was missing for some donors at each locus, association tests included only the typed subset. In a later genetic analysis, a missense DCLRE1C variant was associated with V-gene and J-gene trimming of TCR beta chains, and the association was replicated in an independent cohort. Linkage disequilibrium might explain the correlated functional status among segregating V segments, but an unknown experimental factor could not be ruled out. In a later analysis, most CMV-associated TCR beta chains were found to appear HLA-restricted, with HLA associations seemingly driven largely by CMV exposure. This cohort had only TCR beta chains sequenced, and the lack of alpha or paired-chain data limited which features could be detected. According to a later genetic analysis, donors in an Asian-associated ancestry cluster had fewer N-insertions in productive TCRs than the roughly 670-donor mean. The study listed 150 to 200 TCR beta chains as associated with cytomegalovirus. In an earlier analysis of more than 500 of the donors, most TCR beta V segments appeared in productive rearrangements about 90% or about 30% of the time, broadly matching IMGT annotations. According to the authors, the approach could potentially be generalized to other disease states and immunological phenotypes. While some public TCRs were present in many individuals, most TCR sequences turned up only very rarely across donors.

Libraries were built with the immunoSEQ multiplex PCR assay. For the multiplex PCR, a mixture combining 60 forward primers for TCR Vbeta segments and 13 reverse primers for TCR Jbeta segments was used. A multiplex PCR assay on genomic DNA amplified the CDR3 region of rearranged TCR beta genes. The amplified TCR beta libraries were sequenced on the Illumina HiSeq System as 87-base-pair reads. Per the authors' processing: A later analysis tallied approximately 87 million unique TCR beta chains across the roughly 610 repertoires, and approximately 11 million of those chains were shared by two or more donors. Raw reads were error-corrected and collapsed into unique sequences with a nearest-neighbor algorithm that merged closely related sequences to remove PCR and sequencing errors. Alignment of CDR3 sequences to IMGT reference sequences was used to assign V, D and J gene segments. For a sequence to be retained, a match of at least six nucleotides to both a V gene segment and a J gene segment was required. Rearrangements were classified as productive when the CDR3 lacked stop codons and remained in frame with V and J, and all other rearrangements were classified as non-productive. Following IMGT convention, CDR3 was defined as the stretch from the second conserved V-encoded cysteine up to the conserved J-encoded phenylalanine. Sequences without an unambiguous match to a single V gene segment were excluded from the earlier analysis of approximately 600 of the donors. An earlier analysis of several hundred of the donors called V segments functional above 56.7% productive rearrangements and segregating when the between-donor standard deviation exceeded 5%. To diagnose cytomegalovirus status from the catalog of TCR beta chain sequences, a statistical classification framework was built. In a later analysis, TCR nucleotide sequences were compared against IMGT/GENE-DB human TR gene sequences so that V and J genes could be assigned. Using the TCRdist pipeline, a later analysis assigned CDR3 sequences along with most-parsimonious VDJ recombination scenarios. A later analysis defined each TCR beta chain by its CDR3 amino acid sequence plus V-gene family, and excluded reads lacking a unique V-gene family. In a later analysis, around 600 highly shared, low-generation-probability nucleotide sequences were removed to address suspected cross-contamination and a sequencing artifact. A later analysis calculated a clonal expansion index for each public chain from normalized within-repertoire ranks of inferred template counts. In a later analysis, generation probabilities were computed using a VDJ recombination model fitted to out-of-frame rearrangements, and the results were checked against IGoR. In a later analysis, TCR-TCR, TCR-HLA and TCR-CMV co-occurrence was scored with hypergeometric tests, and a repertoire-size bias correction was applied to TCR pairs. To estimate false discovery rates, a later analysis permuted the HLA or CMV assignments 20 times. In a later analysis, co-occurring TCRs were grouped using DBSCAN, with TCRdist sequence similarity added in when clustering inside HLA-allele-positive subsets. Repertoires with fewer than 30,000 or more than 120,000 public chains, plus five repertoires with anomalous nucleotide sharing, were excluded from co-occurrence clustering. TCRdb mirrors the immuneACCESS table, restricted to in-frame sequences. Some clones are absent from its copies; in checked studies, under half trace to an unresolved V gene, and the reason for the others is unknown. The D gene and trimming were derived from the DNA, and the V and J assignments and clone size from that table. This sample is represented by under 100,000 clones; 79% of them were singletons. The leading ten clones occupy 2% to 2.5% of the sample.

In total, over 600 healthy bone marrow donors made up the cohort. Cohort members were all nominally healthy when sampled, although unrecorded immune exposures were likely present. The donor tested CMV seronegative, placing the donor among the 352 seronegative members of the cohort. A peripheral blood sample was collected from each donor, and TCR beta sequencing was performed on peripheral blood mononuclear cells. The Qiagen DNeasy Blood Extraction Kit was used to extract genomic DNA from the blood cell samples. A word on this clone: The specificity of this receptor is unknown. Within one base of it there is no much larger clone, and no base qualities were kept.

This sequence was found in a young man in good health and CMV-seronegative. Specimen: PBMCs.

The nucleotide sequence reads TGTGCCAGCTCACCAGAGGGACTAGCGGGGGGCCGCAATGAGCAGTTCTTC. It encodes CASSPEGLAGGRNEQFF. The sequence joins TRBV18 to TRBJ2-1; TRBD2 fits 15 bases in the junction. Counted from cysteine to phenylalanine, this CDR3 has 17 amino acids. Only the CDR3 DNA is retained, 51 bases long and in frame from the first base. CDR1 and CDR2 are drawn from the germline V gene: KGHSH, LQKENI. V is trimmed back by 2 bases and J by 6 bases, and the junction contains 5 bases that no gene match accounts for.